This T cell receptor (beta chain) was obtained from a study of T cell repertoires in cytomegalovirus infection. To note about this clonotype: Its antigen is unknown.

CDR1 is SNHLY, CDR2 FYNNEI, per germline. V lost 3 bases, J lost 1 base, and 14 bases lay in between. CDR3 length equals 16 residues. TCRdb re-analysed the reads in MiXCR, keeping a single row per CDR3 protein. The sample holds roughly 860,000 distinct CDR3 sequences, approximately 29% seen once. Notes on the study in general: Pooled public TCR beta family frequency picked out CMV carriers with the relevant HLA.

The chain has TRBV2 and TRBJ2-3; D is ambiguous. The sequenced sample was cultured CD8+ T cells from PBMCs, obtained from culture after CMV antigen stimulation. The sequence came from a human donor in good health (CMV status not recorded). Some clones in this sample may be carry-over from other donors' samples. The CDR3 protein is CASSESAVVGTDTQYF. In DNA form, the CDR3 reads TGTGCCAGCAGTGAGAGTGCGGTCGTAGGCACAGATACGCAGTATTTT.